The T cell receptor (beta chain) described here comes from a study of T cell responses to AZD1222 COVID-19 vaccine. Study outcomes and limitations: The donors showed a predominance of white British ancestry and of females, with possible underestimation of clonal diversity. CD4 TCRs linked to vaccination spanned spike, dominating at 160-218 and 743-854. Sampling that yielded the repertoires occurred only after the peak T cell response. Among AZD1222 vaccinees, only 5 to 7 were seropositive at baseline.

About this clone itself: Its target is not known.

Only in-frame clones appear in the TCRdb table, and some are missing; sequencing was by immunoSEQ multiplex PCR. This sample has 130,000 or so clones, with more than 85% found just once. This clonotype originated in an adult who received the AZD1222 COVID-19 vaccine. Here the sequenced sample was peripheral blood, taken 28 days after the second AZD1222 dose.

CDR3 amino acids: CASSLGNQPQHF. CDR3 nucleotide sequence: TGTGCCAGCAGCTTAGGCAATCAGCCCCAGCATTTT. The chain joins TRBV7-9 to TRBJ1-5; D not certain. The length of the CDR3 is 12 residues. Trimming pared 1 base from V and 2 bases from J, leaving 0 bases between. Germline V gene lookup returns CDR1 SEHNR and CDR2 FQNEAQ (reference sequence).